Following are 14 T cell receptor beta chains from one sample sequenced in a study of T cells after yellow fever vaccination. TCRdb processed the 5' RACE reads anew with MiXCR; each CDR3 protein has one entry. The table has about 310,000 distinct CDR3 sequences, roughly 4% seen once. Specimen: PBMCs, collected on the day of the yellow fever booster vaccination. Receptors were obtained from a man aged 18 to 30 who received the YFV17D yellow fever vaccine.

The rearrangement links TRBV20-1 to TRBJ1-2; 10 bases are a match to TRBD1. Germline CDR1 reads DFQATT; CDR2 reads SNEGSKA (reference sequence). The CDR3 is 14 residues long. Germline trimming cut 6 bases from V and 8 bases from J; bases unmatched to any gene: 12. CDR3 sequence reads: CSAGRDRGSRGYTF. The DNA of the CDR3 is TGCAGTGCGGGCAGGGACAGGGGCTCTCGGGGCTACACCTTC.

There are many counts of this clonotype. The chain combines TRBV20-1 with TRBJ1-1; the D gene is possibly TRBD1 (6 bases). The CDR3 is made up of 15 amino acids. V gave up 7 bases and J gave up 2 bases, with 20 bases separating them. Germline lookup yields CDR1 DFQATT and CDR2 SNEGSKA (reference sequence). The CDR3 region is CSVSLTGKGNTEAFF. For the CDR3, the DNA is TGCAGTGTCTCATTGACAGGAAAGGGAAACACTGAAGCTTTCTTT.

The sample holds a few counts of this clonotype. The V gene is TRBV12-3 or TRBV12-4, the J gene TRBJ1-3, with unresolved D. V was clipped by 6 bases and J by 0 bases, with 9 bases between them. The CDR3 has 14 residues. The CDR3 DNA sequence: TGTGCCAGCAGGGACTGGAGCTCTGGAAACACCATATATTTT. Its protein is CASRDWSSGNTIYF.

This clonotype was counted at least ten times. CDR3: CASSLRGWSTDTQYF. CDR3 sequence (DNA): TGTGCCAGCAGCTTAAGGGGTTGGAGCACAGATACGCAGTATTTT. J is TRBJ2-3 and V is TRBV11-2, with a weak D call TRBD1 (5 bases). V lost 2 bases and J 0 bases, leaving 9 bases between the germline ends. This CDR3 spans 15 amino acids. Germline lookup yields CDR1 SGHAT and CDR2 FQNNGV.

The chain joins TRBV25-1 to TRBJ2-1, with TRBD1 matching 7 bases. The germline CDR1 and CDR2 sequences are MGHDK and SYGVNS. The CDR3 length is 13 residues. Unmatched junction bases numbered 8, after V lost 8 bases and J lost 7 bases. In nucleotides, the CDR3 is TGTGCCAGCGAACCAGACAGGGCAAATGAGCAGTTCTTC. Translation gives CASEPDRANEQFF. The variable domain in full, completed from reference TRBV25-1 and TRBJ2-1, reads EADIYQTPRYLVIGTGKKITLECSQTMGHDKMYWYQQDPGMELHLIHYSYGVNSTEKGDLSSESTVSRIRTEHFPLTLESARPSHTSQYLCASEPDRANEQFFGPGTRLTVL.

This clonotype was counted many times. The chain recombines TRBV5-6 with TRBJ2-7, with 8 bases identical to TRBD1. The length of the CDR3 is 16 residues. The V gene's germline CDR1 is SGHDT and CDR2 YYEEEE. With V trimmed by 3 bases and J by 0 bases, 8 bases remained unmatched. CDR3 sequence: CASSSLDRVRSYEQYV. For the CDR3, the DNA is TGTGCCAGCAGCTCACTGGACAGGGTCCGCTCCTACGAGCAGTACGTC.

Ten or more counts support this clonotype. The chain employs TRBV5-4 and TRBJ2-1; D possibly corresponds to TRBD1 (5 bases). The CDR3 has 13 amino acids. The germline V gene encodes CDR1 SGHNT and CDR2 YYREEE (reference sequence). Trimming removed 1 base at V and 8 bases at J, with 10 bases between. The CDR3 bases are TGTGCCAGCAGCTTGCATGGGGCATATGAGCAGTTCTTC. This translates into CASSLHGAYEQFF.

In this sample, this clonotype turned up many times. The genes are TRBV7-9 and TRBJ2-3; no reliable D call. Trimming took 1 base from V and 3 from J, leaving 11 bases between them. The CDR3 spans 15 residues. Germline V gene sequence: CDR1 SEHNR, CDR2 FQNEAQ (reference sequence). The CDR3 protein is CASSLDNLRTDTQYF. The CDR3 DNA reads TGTGCCAGCAGCTTAGACAACTTGCGGACAGATACGCAGTATTTT.

This clonotype showed up many times. The chain recombines TRBV5-1 with TRBJ1-2, with TRBD1 identical over 8 bases. The trim removed 4 bases at V and 5 bases at J, leaving 10 bases unmatched. Germline CDR1 reads SGHRS; CDR2 reads YFSETQ. This CDR3 contains 15 residues. CDR3 nucleotides: TGCGCCAGCAGCCCCGACAGGGGCGCGCCTTATGGCTACACCTTC. Protein: CASSPDRGAPYGYTF.

This clonotype was seen more than once but under ten times. This chain uses TRBV7-6 with TRBJ1-1, with D unresolved. The CDR3 is 14 amino acids. Per the germline V gene, CDR1 is SGHVS and CDR2 is FNYEAQ. With 4 bases removed from V and 2 bases from J, the gap between germline ends came to 11 bases. CDR3 residues: CASSSSGGNTEAFF. As DNA, the CDR3 is TGTGCCAGCAGCTCTTCTGGAGGAAACACTGAAGCTTTCTTT.

The V gene is TRBV3-1, the J gene TRBJ1-1; possibly TRBD1 for D (6 bases). Trimming took off 2 bases at V and 3 bases at J, with 16 bases between the two ends. The germline V gene encodes CDR1 LGHDT and CDR2 YNNKEL (reference sequence). This CDR3 comprises 16 residues. The CDR3 reads CASSQSRTGRDTEAFF. The CDR3 bases are TGTGCCAGCAGCCAATCCCGAACAGGGAGGGACACTGAAGCTTTCTTT.

The table lists this clonotype with many counts. This chain joins TRBV20-1 and TRBJ2-3; a weak D match, TRBD2 (6 bases). Germline-derived CDR1 and CDR2 are DFQATT and SNEGSKA (reference sequence). The length of the CDR3 is 14 residues. Trimming took 4 bases from V and 0 from J, leaving 11 bases between them. The CDR3 DNA reads as TGCAGTGCTAAGGGACTGCGTAGCACAGATACGCAGTATTTT. It specifies CSAKGLRSTDTQYF.

The chain recombines TRBV21-1 with TRBJ1-4. TRBV21-1 corresponds to a pseudogene. The CDR3 spans 13 residues. DNA for the CDR3: TGTGCGGTTTGGATTCAGACTCTTGAAAAACTGTTTTTT. It translates to CAVWIQTLEKLFF.

In this sample, this clonotype turned up many times. CDR3 protein: CASSTLGPAVSTDTQYF. DNA of the CDR3: TGTGCCAGCAGCACTCTGGGCCCGGCAGTCAGCACAGATACGCAGTATTTT. The chain couples TRBV7-3 to TRBJ2-3; D call uncertain. The CDR3 runs to 17 residues. Germline values: CDR1 SGHTA, CDR2 FQGTGA. Trimming removed 5 bases at V and 0 bases at J, with 18 bases between.